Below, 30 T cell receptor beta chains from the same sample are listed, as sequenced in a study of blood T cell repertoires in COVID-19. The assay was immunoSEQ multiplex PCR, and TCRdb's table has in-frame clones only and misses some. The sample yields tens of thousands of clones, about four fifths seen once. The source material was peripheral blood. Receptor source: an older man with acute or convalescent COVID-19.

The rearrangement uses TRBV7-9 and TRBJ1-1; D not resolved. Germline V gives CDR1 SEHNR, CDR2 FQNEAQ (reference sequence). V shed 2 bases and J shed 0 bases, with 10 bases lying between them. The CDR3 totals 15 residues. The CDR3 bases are TGTGCCAGCAGCTTAACAGCAGTTATGAACACTGAAGCTTTCTTT. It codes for CASSLTAVMNTEAFF.

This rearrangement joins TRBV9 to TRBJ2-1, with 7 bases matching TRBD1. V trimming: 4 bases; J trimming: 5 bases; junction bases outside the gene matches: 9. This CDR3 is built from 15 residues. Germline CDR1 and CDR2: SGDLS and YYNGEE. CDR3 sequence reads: CASSLRPGQNNEQFF. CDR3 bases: TGTGCCAGCAGCCTCAGACCGGGACAGAACAATGAGCAGTTCTTC.

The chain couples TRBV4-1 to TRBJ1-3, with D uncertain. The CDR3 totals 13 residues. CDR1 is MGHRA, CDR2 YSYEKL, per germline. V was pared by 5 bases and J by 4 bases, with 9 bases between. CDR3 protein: CASSSTVGNTIYF. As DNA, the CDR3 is TGCGCCAGCAGCAGCACAGTGGGAAACACCATATATTTT.

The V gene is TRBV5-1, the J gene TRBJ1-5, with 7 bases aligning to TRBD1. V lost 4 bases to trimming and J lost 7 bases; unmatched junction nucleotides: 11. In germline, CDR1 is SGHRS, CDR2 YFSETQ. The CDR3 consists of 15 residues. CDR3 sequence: CASSPTDREIQPQHF. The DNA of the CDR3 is TGCGCCAGCAGCCCTACCGACAGGGAGATCCAGCCCCAGCATTTT.

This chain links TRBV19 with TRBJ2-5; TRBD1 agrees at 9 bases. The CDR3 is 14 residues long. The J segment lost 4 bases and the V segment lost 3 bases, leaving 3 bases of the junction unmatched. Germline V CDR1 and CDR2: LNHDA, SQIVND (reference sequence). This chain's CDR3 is CASSMGQGRETQYF. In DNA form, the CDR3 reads TGTGCCAGTAGTATGGGACAGGGAAGAGAGACCCAGTACTTC.

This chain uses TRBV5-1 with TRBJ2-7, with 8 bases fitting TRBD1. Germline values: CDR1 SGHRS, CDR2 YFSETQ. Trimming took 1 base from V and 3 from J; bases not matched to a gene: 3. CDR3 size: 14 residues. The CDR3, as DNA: TGCGCCAGCAGCTTGAGCACAGGGGGCTACGAGCAGTACTTC. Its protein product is CASSLSTGGYEQYF. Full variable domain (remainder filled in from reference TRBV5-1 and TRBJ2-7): KAGVTQTPRYLIKTRGQQVTLSCSPISGHRSVSWYQQTPGQGLQFLFEYFSETQRNKGNFPGRFSGRQFSNSRSEMNVSTLELGDSALYLCASSLSTGGYEQYFGPGTRLTVT.

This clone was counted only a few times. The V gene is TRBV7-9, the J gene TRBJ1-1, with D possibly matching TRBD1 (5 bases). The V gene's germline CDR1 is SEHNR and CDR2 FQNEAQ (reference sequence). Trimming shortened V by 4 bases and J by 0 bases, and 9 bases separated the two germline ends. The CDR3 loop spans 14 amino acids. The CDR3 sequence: CASSSARVNTEAFF. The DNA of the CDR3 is TGTGCCAGCAGCTCAGCCAGGGTGAACACTGAAGCTTTCTTT. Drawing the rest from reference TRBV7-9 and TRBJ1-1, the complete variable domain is DTGVSQNPRHKITKRGQNVTFRCDPISEHNRLYWYRQTLGQGPEFLTYFQNEAQLEKSRLLSDRFSAERPKGSFSTLEIQRTEQGDSAMYLCASSSARVNTEAFFGQGTRLTVV.

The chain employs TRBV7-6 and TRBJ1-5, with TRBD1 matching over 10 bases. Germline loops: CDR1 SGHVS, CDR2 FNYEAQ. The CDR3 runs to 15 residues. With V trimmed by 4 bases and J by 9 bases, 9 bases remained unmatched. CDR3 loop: CASSSSRDRGGPQHF. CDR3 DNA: TGTGCCAGCAGCTCGTCCCGGGACAGGGGAGGGCCCCAGCATTTT. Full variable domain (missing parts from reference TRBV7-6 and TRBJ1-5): GAGVSQSPRYKVTKRGQDVALRCDPISGHVSLYWYRQALGQGPEFLTYFNYEAQQDKSGLPNDRFSAERPEGSISTLTIQRTEQRDSAMYRCASSSSRDRGGPQHFGDGTRLSIL.

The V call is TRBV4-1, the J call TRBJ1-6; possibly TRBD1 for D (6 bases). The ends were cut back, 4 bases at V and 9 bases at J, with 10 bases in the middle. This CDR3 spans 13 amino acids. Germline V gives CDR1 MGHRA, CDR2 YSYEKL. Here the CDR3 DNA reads TGCGCCAGCAGCCCCAACAGGGTTTCACCCCTCCACTTT. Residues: CASSPNRVSPLHF.

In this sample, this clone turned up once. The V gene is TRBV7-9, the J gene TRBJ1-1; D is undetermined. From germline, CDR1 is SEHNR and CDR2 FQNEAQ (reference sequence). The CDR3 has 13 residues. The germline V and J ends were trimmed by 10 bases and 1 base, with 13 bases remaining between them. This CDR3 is CANIEIGNTEAFF. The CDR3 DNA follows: TGTGCCAATATCGAGATCGGGAACACTGAAGCTTTCTTT.

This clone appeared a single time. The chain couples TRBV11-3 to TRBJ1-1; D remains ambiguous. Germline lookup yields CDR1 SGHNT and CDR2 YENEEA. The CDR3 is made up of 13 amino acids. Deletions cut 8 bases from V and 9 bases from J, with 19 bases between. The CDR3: CASRGAPFGQAFF. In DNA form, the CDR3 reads TGTGCCAGCCGCGGCGCGCCCTTTGGCCAAGCTTTCTTT.

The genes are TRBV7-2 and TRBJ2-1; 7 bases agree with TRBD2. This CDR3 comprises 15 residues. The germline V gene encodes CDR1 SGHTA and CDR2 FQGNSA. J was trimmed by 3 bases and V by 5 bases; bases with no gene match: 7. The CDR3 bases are TGTGCCAGCAGCCTCAGCGGGGCGGACTACAATGAGCAGTTCTTC. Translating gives CASSLSGADYNEQFF.

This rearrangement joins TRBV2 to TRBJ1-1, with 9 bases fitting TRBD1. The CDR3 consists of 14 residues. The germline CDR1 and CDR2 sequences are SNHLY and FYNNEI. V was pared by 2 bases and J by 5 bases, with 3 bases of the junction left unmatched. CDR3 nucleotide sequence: TGTGCCAGCAGTGAAAGGACAGGGGAGACTGAAGCTTTCTTT. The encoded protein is CASSERTGETEAFF. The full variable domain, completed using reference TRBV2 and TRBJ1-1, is EPEVTQTPSHQVTQMGQEVILRCVPISNHLYFYWYRQILGQKVEFLVSFYNNEISEKSEIFDDQFSVERPDGSNFTLKIRSTKLEDSAMYFCASSERTGETEAFFGQGTRLTVV.

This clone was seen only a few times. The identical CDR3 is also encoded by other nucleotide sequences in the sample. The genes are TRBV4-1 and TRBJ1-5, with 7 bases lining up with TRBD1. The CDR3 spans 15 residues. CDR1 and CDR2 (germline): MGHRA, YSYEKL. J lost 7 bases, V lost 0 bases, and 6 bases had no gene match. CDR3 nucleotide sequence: TGCGCCAGCAGCCAAGAAGTAACAGGGGACCAGCCCCAGCATTTT. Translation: CASSQEVTGDQPQHF.

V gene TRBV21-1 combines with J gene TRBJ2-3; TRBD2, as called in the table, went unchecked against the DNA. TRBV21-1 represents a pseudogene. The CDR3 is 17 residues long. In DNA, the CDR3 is TGTGCCAGCAGCCCATCAGGAGGGCTTTCTAGCACAGATACGCAGTATTTT. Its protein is CASSPSGGLSSTDTQYF.

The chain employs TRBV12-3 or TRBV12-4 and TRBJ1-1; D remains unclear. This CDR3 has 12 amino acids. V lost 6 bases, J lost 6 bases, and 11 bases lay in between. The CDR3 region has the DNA TGTGCCAGCAGACCAGGACTGGCTGAAGCTTTCTTT. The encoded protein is CASRPGLAEAFF.

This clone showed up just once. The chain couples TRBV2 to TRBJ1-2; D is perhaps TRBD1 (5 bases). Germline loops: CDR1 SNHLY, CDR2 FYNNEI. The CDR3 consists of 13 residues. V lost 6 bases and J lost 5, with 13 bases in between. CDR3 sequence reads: CASRDTLGYGYTF. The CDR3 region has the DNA TGTGCCAGCAGGGACACCCTGGGGTATGGCTACACCTTC.

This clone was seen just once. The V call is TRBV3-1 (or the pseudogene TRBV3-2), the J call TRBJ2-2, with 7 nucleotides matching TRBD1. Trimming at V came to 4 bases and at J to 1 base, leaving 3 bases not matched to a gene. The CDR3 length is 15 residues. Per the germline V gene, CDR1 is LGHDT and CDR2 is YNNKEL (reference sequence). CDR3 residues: CASSLTGVNTGELFF. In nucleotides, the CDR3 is TGTGCCAGCAGCCTAACAGGGGTGAACACCGGGGAGCTGTTTTTT.

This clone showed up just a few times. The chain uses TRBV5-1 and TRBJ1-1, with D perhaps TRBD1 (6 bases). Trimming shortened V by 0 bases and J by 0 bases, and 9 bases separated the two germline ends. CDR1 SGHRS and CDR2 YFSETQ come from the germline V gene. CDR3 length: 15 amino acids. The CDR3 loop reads CASSLGGTMNTEAFF. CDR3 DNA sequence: TGCGCCAGCAGCTTGGGGGGGACAATGAACACTGAAGCTTTCTTT.

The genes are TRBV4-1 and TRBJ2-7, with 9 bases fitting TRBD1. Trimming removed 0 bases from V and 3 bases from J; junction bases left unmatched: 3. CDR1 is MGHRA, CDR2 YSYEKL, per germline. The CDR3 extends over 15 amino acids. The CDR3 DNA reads TGCGCCAGCAGCCAAGATACGGGACAGGGCTACGAGCAGTACTTC. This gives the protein CASSQDTGQGYEQYF.

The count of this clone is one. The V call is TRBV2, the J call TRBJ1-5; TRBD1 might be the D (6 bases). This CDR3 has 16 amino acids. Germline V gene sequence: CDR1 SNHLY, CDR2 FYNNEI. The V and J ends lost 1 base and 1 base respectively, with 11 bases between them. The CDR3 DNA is TGTGCCAGCAGTGAAGAGGGGGGGTTAAGCAATCAGCCCCAGCATTTT. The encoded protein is CASSEEGGLSNQPQHF.

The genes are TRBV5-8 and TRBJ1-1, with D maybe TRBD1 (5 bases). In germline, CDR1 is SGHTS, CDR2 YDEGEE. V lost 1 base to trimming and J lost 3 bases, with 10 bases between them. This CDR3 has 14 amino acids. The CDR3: CASSLIGGDTEAFF. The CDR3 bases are TGTGCCAGCAGCTTGATCGGGGGGGACACTGAAGCTTTCTTT. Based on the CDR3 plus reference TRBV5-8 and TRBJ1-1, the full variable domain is EAGVTQSPTHLIKTRGQQATLRCSPISGHTSVYWYQQALGLGLQFLLWYDEGEERNRGNFPPRFSGRQFPNYSSELNVNALELEDSALYLCASSLIGGDTEAFFGQGTRLTVV.

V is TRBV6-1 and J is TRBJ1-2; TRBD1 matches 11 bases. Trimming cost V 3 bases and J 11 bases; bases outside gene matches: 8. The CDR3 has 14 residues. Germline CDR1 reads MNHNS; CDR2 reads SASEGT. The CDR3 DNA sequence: TGTGCCAGCAGTGACGTGCCGGGACAGGGGGTGTACACCTTC. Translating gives CASSDVPGQGVYTF.

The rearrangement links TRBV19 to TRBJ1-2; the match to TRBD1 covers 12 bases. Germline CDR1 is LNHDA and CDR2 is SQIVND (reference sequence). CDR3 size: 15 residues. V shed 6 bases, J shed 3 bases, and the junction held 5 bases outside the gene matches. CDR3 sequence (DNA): TGTGCCAGTAGAGCCGGGACAGGGGGCGACTATGGCTACACCTTC. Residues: CASRAGTGGDYGYTF. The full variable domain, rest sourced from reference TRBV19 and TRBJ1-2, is DGGITQSPKYLFRKEGQNVTLSCEQNLNHDAMYWYRQDPGQGLRLIYYSQIVNDFQKGDIAEGYSVSREKKESFPLTVTSAQKNPTAFYLCASRAGTGGDYGYTFGSGTRLTVV.

CDR3: CASREGQFSNQPQHF. Here the CDR3 DNA reads TGTGCCAGTAGGGAGGGACAGTTTAGCAATCAGCCCCAGCATTTT. This chain joins TRBV19 and TRBJ1-5; 7 bases match TRBD1. J lost 0 bases, V lost 6 bases, and 5 bases had no gene match. The germline CDR1 and CDR2 sequences are LNHDA and SQIVND (reference sequence). CDR3 length: 15 amino acids.

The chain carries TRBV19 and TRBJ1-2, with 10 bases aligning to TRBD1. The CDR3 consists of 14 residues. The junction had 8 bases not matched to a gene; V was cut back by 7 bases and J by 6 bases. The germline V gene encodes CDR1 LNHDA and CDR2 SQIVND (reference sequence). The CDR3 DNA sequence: TGTGCCAGTATTGACAGGGGGCGAAGTGATGGCTACACCTTC. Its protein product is CASIDRGRSDGYTF.

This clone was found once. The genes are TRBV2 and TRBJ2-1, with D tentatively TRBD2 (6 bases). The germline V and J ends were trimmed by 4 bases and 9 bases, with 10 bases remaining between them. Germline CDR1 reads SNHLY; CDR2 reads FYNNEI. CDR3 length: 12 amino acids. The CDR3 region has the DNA TGTGCCAGCAGTGGGGGAGGTACTGAGCAGTTCTTC. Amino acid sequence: CASSGGGTEQFF.

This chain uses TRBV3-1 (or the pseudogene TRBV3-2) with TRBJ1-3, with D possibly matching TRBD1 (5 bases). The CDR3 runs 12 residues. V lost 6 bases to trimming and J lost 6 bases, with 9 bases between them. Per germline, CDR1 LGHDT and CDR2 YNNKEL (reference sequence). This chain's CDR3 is CASSLQANTIYF. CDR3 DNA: TGTGCCAGCAGTCTACAGGCAAACACCATATATTTT.

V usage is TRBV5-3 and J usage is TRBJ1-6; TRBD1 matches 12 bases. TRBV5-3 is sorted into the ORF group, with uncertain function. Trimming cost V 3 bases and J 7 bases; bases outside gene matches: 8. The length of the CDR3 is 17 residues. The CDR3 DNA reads TGTGCCAGAAGCTGGGGGGACAGGGGGCGTTTGAATTCACCCCTCCACTTT. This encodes CARSWGDRGRLNSPLHF.

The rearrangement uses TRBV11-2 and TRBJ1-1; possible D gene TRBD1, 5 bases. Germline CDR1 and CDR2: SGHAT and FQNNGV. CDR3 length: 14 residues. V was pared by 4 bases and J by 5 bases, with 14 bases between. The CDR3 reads CASSSLAGRTEAFF. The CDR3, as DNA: TGTGCCAGCAGCTCCCTCGCAGGGCGAACTGAAGCTTTCTTT. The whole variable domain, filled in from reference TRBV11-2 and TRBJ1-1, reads EAGVAQSPRYKIIEKRQSVAFWCNPISGHATLYWYQQILGQGPKLLIQFQNNGVVDDSQLPKDRFSAERLKGVDSTLKIQPAKLEDSAVYLCASSSLAGRTEAFFGQGTRLTVV.